This T cell receptor beta chain was recovered during a study of blood T cell repertoires in COVID-19. Assay used: immunoSEQ multiplex PCR; TCRdb lists only in-frame clones, some missing. The sample lists approximately 130,000 clones, 80% to 90% seen once, with about 6.3% in the top ten. The CDR3 has 13 amino acids. Trimming took 0 bases from V and 3 from J, leaving 5 bases between them. Germline lookup yields CDR1 WSHSY and CDR2 SAAADI. The source of this sequence is a man aged 80 or over with active or convalescent COVID-19. The gene calls are TRBV10-2 and TRBJ1-2; D remains unclear. Sequencing used peripheral blood. The CDR3 DNA reads TGCGCCAGCAGTGAGTCGAGGTACTATGGCTACACCTTC. Protein sequence: CASSESRYYGYTF.